The clone carrying this T cell receptor (beta chain) showed up many times. Its cognate antigen is unknown. There are 15 residues in the CDR3. Germline V gives CDR1 MDHEN, CDR2 SYDVKM. V shed 5 bases and J shed 2 bases, with 13 bases lying between them. TCRdb passed the 5' RACE reads through MiXCR, listing each CDR3 protein once. The sample carries tens of thousands of distinct CDR3 sequences, roughly 2.5% recorded once. These data belong to a study of neurological immune-mediated disorders. Study findings and constraints: Patients with HTLV-1-associated myelopathy showed the most TCR clonal expansion. Those with multiple sclerosis showed the least, falling below healthy controls.

Sequenced input: PBMCs. The genes are TRBV28 and TRBJ2-1; no firm D call. The TCR originated in a man aged 50-59 years with multiple sclerosis. The CDR3 sequence: CASSRGLYTYNEQFF. For the CDR3, the DNA is TGTGCCAGCAGTCGAGGCCTTTACACCTACAATGAGCAGTTCTTC.